Described below is a single T cell receptor beta chain sequence and its context. The antigen remains unidentified. CDR1 LGHNA and CDR2 YNFKEQ come from the germline V gene. This CDR3 is 14 amino acids long. The J segment lost 6 bases and the V segment lost 0 bases, leaving 4 bases of the junction unmatched. This entry is derived from a study of graft-versus-host responses after intestinal transplantation. Study context: Each recipient received a multivisceral, liver-intestinal, or isolated intestinal graft. Every recipient underwent anti-thymocyte globulin induction, then tacrolimus and steroids for roughly three years.

Method: immunoSEQ multiplex PCR; TCRdb's copy keeps in-frame clones and lacks some. This sample has approximately 90,000 clones, with about 88% found just once. The rearrangement joins TRBV4-2 to TRBJ2-7; 8 bases fit TRBD1. The sequence was obtained from a human donor who was the organ donor for an intestinal transplant. Sequenced material: unstimulated CD4+ T cells sorted from spleen or lymph node cells, taken before transplant. CDR3 sequence reads: CASSQEGQGFEQYF. The CDR3 nucleotides read TGTGCCAGCAGCCAAGAAGGACAGGGATTCGAGCAGTACTTC.